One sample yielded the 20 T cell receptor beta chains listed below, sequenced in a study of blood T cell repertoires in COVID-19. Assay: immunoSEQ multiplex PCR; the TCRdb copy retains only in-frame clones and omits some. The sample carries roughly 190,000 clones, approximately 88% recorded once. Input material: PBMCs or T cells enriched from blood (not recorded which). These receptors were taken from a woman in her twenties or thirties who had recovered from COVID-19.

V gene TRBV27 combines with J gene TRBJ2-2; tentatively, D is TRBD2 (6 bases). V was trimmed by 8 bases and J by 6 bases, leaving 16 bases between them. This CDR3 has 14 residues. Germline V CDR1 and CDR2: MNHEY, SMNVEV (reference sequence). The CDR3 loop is CASGYRGGPGELFF. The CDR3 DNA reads TGTGCCAGCGGGTACCGAGGAGGGCCCGGGGAGCTGTTTTTT.

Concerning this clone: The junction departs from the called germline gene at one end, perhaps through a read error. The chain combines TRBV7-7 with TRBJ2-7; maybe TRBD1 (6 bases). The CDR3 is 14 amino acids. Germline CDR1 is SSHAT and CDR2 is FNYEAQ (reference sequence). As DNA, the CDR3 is TGTGCTAGCAGCCCGAGATCGACAGGTAACGAGCAGTACTTC. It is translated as CASSPRSTGNEQYF. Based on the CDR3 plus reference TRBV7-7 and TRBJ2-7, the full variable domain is GAGVSQSPRYKVTKRGQDVTLRCDPISSHATLYWYQQALGQGPEFLTYFNYEAQPDKSGLPSDRFSAERPEGSISTLTIQRTEQRDSAMYRCASSPRSTGNEQYFGPGTRLTVT.

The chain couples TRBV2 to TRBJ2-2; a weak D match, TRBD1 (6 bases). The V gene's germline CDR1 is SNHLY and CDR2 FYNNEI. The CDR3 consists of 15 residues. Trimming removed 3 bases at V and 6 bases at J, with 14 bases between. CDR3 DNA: TGTGCCAGCAGTGAGGGCCAGGGGAAGGCCGGGGAGCTGTTTTTT. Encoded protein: CASSEGQGKAGELFF.

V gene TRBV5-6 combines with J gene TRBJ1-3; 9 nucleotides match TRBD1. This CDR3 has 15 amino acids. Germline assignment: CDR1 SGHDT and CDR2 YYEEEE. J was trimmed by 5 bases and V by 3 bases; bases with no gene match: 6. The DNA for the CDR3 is TGTGCCAGCAGCTCAGCCACAGGGGGCCGAAACACCATATATTTT. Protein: CASSSATGGRNTIYF.

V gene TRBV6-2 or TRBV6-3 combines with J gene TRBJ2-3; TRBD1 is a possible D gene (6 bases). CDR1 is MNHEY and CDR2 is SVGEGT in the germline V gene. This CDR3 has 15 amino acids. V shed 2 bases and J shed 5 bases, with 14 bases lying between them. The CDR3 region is CASSYVILGGDTQYF. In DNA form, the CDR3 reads TGTGCCAGCAGTTACGTTATTCTAGGGGGAGATACGCAGTATTTT.

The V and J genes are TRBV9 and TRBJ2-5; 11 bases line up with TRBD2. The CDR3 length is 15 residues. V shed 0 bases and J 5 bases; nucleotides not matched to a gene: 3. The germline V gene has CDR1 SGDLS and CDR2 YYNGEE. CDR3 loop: CASSVVSGRDETQYF. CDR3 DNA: TGTGCCAGCAGCGTAGTTAGCGGGAGGGACGAGACCCAGTACTTC.

This CDR3 reads CASTSYSQGRGEKLFF. The DNA for the CDR3 is TGTGCCAGTACCTCCTACTCTCAGGGAAGGGGAGAAAAACTGTTTTTT. The rearrangement joins TRBV19 to TRBJ1-4, with D possibly matching TRBD1 (5 bases). The CDR3 is made up of 16 amino acids. Looked up from germline, CDR1 is LNHDA and CDR2 is SQIVND (reference sequence). V lost 7 bases, J lost 8 bases, and 23 bases lay in between.

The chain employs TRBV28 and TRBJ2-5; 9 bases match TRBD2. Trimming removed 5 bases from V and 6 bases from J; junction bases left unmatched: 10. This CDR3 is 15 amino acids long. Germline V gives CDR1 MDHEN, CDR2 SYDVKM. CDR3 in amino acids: CASSRAGGQLKTQYF. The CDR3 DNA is TGTGCCAGCAGTCGAGCGGGAGGTCAATTGAAGACCCAGTACTTC.

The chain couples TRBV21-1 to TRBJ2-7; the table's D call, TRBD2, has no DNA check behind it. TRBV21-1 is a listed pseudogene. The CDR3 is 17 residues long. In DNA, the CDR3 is TGTGCCAGCAGAATGACTAGCGGGAGGAGAACCCCTTACGAGCAGTACTTC. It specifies CASRMTSGRRTPYEQYF.

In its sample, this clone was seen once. CDR3 protein: CAISDRGSSGNTIYF. Here the CDR3 DNA reads TGTGCCATCAGTGATCGGGGATCGAGTGGAAACACCATATATTTT. The rearrangement uses TRBV10-3 and TRBJ1-3; no reliable D call. V gave up 3 bases and J gave up 3 bases, with 12 bases separating them. Germline V lookup: CDR1 ENHRY, CDR2 SYGVKD. CDR3 size: 15 residues.

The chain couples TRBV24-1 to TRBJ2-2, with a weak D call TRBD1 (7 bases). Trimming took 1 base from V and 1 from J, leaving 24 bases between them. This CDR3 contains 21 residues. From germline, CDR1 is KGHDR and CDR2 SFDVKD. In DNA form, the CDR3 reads TGTGCCACCAGTGATTTAGGGGACTGGAGGCCAGGGGACAGGAACACCGGGGAGCTGTTTTTT. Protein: CATSDLGDWRPGDRNTGELFF.

CDR3 bases: TGTGCCAGCAGCCAACCGACAGGGGTCTCCTATAATTCACCCCTCCACTTT. Translated: CASSQPTGVSYNSPLHF. The V gene is TRBV7-9, the J gene TRBJ1-6, with 8 bases matching TRBD1. The CDR3 spans 17 residues. In germline, CDR1 is SEHNR, CDR2 FQNEAQ (reference sequence). Trimming cost V 5 bases and J 0 bases; bases outside gene matches: 6.

The CDR3, as DNA: TGTGCCAGCAGTTTGGATAGGGGTGGGGGCAATTTGCCCCAGCATTTT. Protein product: CASSLDRGGGNLPQHF. The chain is built from TRBV27 and TRBJ1-5; D possibly corresponds to TRBD1 (6 bases). CDR1 is MNHEY and CDR2 is SMNVEV in the germline V gene (reference sequence). Trimming took 3 bases from V and 9 from J, leaving 21 bases between them. This CDR3 region has 16 residues.

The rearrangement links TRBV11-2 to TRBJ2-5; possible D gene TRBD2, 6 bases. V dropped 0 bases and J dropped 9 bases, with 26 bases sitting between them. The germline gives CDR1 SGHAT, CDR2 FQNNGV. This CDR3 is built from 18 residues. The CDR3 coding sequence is TGTGCCAGCAGCTTAGAGTTTGCGGGGCGGGGCCGACGTTGGGCCCAGTACTTC. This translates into CASSLEFAGRGRRWAQYF.

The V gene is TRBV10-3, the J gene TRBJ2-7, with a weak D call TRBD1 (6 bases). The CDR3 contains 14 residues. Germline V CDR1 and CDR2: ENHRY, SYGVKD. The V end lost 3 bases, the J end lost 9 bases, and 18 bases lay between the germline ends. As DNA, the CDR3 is TGTGCCATCAGTGAAAGGGACACACAGCTGGGGCAGTACTTC. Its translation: CAISERDTQLGQYF.

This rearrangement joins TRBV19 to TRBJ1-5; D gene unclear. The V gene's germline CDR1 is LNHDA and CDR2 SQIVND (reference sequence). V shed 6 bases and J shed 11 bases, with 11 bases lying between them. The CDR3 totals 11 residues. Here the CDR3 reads CASRKEGAQHF. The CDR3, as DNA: TGTGCCAGTAGGAAGGAGGGAGCCCAGCATTTT. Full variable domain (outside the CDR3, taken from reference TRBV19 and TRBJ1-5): DGGITQSPKYLFRKEGQNVTLSCEQNLNHDAMYWYRQDPGQGLRLIYYSQIVNDFQKGDIAEGYSVSREKKESFPLTVTSAQKNPTAFYLCASRKEGAQHFGDGTRLSIL.

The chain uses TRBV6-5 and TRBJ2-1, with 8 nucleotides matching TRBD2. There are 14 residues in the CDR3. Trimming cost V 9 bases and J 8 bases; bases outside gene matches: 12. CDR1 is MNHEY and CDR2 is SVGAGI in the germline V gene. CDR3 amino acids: CASQAGDGRHEQFF. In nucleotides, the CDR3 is TGTGCCAGTCAAGCGGGGGACGGCAGGCATGAGCAGTTCTTC.

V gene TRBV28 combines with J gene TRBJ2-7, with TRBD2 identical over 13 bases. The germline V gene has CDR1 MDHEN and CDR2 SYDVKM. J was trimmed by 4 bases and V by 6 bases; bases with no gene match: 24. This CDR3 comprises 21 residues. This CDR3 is CASSPRDPRRGWTSGSYEQYF. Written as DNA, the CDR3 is TGTGCCAGCAGCCCCCGGGACCCACGAAGGGGTTGGACTAGCGGGAGTTACGAGCAGTACTTC. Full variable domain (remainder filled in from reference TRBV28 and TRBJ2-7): DVKVTQSSRYLVKRTGEKVFLECVQDMDHENMFWYRQDPGLGLRLIYFSYDVKMKEKGDIPEGYSVSREKKERFSLILESASTNQTSMYLCASSPRDPRRGWTSGSYEQYFGPGTRLTVT.

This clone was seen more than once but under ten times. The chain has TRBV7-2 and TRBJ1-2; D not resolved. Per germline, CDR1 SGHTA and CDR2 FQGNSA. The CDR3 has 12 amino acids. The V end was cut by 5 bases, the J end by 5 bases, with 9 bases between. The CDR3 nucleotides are TGTGCCAGCAGCAGGCGGTCTTATGGCTACACCTTC. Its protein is CASSRRSYGYTF.

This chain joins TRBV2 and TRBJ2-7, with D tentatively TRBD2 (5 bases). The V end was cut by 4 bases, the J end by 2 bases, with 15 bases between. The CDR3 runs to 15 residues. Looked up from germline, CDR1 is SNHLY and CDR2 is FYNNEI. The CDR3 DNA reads TGTGCCAGCAGTGGAAGGCTAGCAACCGCCTACGAGCAGTACTTC. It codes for CASSGRLATAYEQYF.